This entry lists 26 T cell receptor beta chains sequenced from one sample in a study of radiation and T cells in renal cell carcinoma. Assay used: immunoSEQ multiplex PCR; TCRdb lists only in-frame clones, some missing. The sample holds around 130,000 clones, approximately 78% seen once. Time point reported: blood 2 weeks post-SBRT. Documented treatment: 15 Gy SBRT to primary tumor, nephrectomy 4 weeks later. The source was blood, collected from a patient whose treatment included radiotherapy and nephrectomy. The receptors originated from an older woman with renal cell carcinoma.

The chain joins TRBV15 to TRBJ2-3; 8 bases are a match to TRBD2. This CDR3 contains 19 residues. Trimming took 0 bases from V and 0 from J; bases not matched to a gene: 11. Germline CDR1 and CDR2: LNHNV and YYDKDF (reference sequence). CDR3 in DNA: TGTGCCACCAGCAGAGAATTAGCGGGGACGGCTACTAGCACAGATACGCAGTATTTT. Amino acid sequence: CATSRELAGTATSTDTQYF.

As to this clone: A junction end diverges from the germline sequence, so it may reflect a read error. The chain recombines TRBV7-9 with TRBJ2-1, with 10 positions matching TRBD2. The germline gives CDR1 SEHNR, CDR2 FQNEAQ (reference sequence). The CDR3 extends over 12 amino acids. The CDR3 sequence: CASSSQSAGGVF. CDR3 in DNA: TGTGCCAGCAGCTCGCAGTCAGCGGGAGGGGTCTTC. Full variable domain (missing parts from reference TRBV7-9 and TRBJ2-1): DTGVSQNPRHKITKRGQNVTFRCDPISEHNRLYWYRQTLGQGPEFLTYFQNEAQLEKSRLLSDRFSAERPKGSFSTLEIQRTEQGDSAMYLCASSSQSAGGVFGPGTRLTVL.

The J gene is TRBJ1-5, the V gene TRBV15; 8 nucleotides align to TRBD1. This CDR3 contains 15 residues. After removal of 1 base from V and 6 bases from J, the junction contained 5 bases not matched to a gene. CDR1 LNHNV and CDR2 YYDKDF come from the germline V gene (reference sequence). In DNA form, the CDR3 reads TGTGCCACCAGCAGAGTCAGGGGGCAAGGTCAGCCCCAGCATTTT. Residues: CATSRVRGQGQPQHF.

The rearrangement uses TRBV9 and TRBJ2-3; 9 bases are shared with TRBD2. The V and J ends lost 4 bases and 2 bases, in that order; junction bases with no gene match: 8. CDR3 size: 16 residues. CDR1 is SGDLS, CDR2 YYNGEE, per germline. The CDR3 here is CASSSIAGAFTDTQYF. The CDR3 DNA reads TGTGCCAGCAGCTCAATAGCGGGGGCCTTCACAGATACGCAGTATTTT.

The chain carries TRBV6-1 and TRBJ1-3, with D uncertain. In germline, CDR1 is MNHNS, CDR2 SASEGT. The CDR3 is 12 residues long. Trimming removed 8 bases from V and 0 bases from J, with 5 bases in between. CDR3 bases: TGTGCCAGCTGCTTCTCTGGAAACACCATATATTTT. This translates into CASCFSGNTIYF.

Only a few counts were recorded for this clone. The chain joins TRBV18 to TRBJ1-1, with a weak D call TRBD1 (5 bases). The V end lost 6 bases, the J end lost 4 bases, and 18 bases lay between the germline ends. CDR3 length: 15 amino acids. Germline assignment: CDR1 KGHSH and CDR2 LQKENI. The CDR3 spells CASSHGATSGTEAFF. The CDR3 DNA reads as TGTGCCAGCTCGCACGGGGCGACTTCGGGCACTGAAGCTTTCTTT.

The chain uses TRBV7-9 and TRBJ2-7, with a weak D call TRBD2 (6 bases). Deletions cut 1 base from V and 2 bases from J, with 15 bases between. CDR3 length: 16 residues. Looked up from germline, CDR1 is SEHNR and CDR2 is FQNEAQ (reference sequence). The CDR3 protein is CASSLDGGTNPYEQYF. CDR3 DNA sequence: TGTGCCAGCAGCTTAGACGGCGGGACGAACCCCTACGAGCAGTACTTC. Full variable domain (remainder filled in from reference TRBV7-9 and TRBJ2-7): DTGVSQNPRHKITKRGQNVTFRCDPISEHNRLYWYRQTLGQGPEFLTYFQNEAQLEKSRLLSDRFSAERPKGSFSTLEIQRTEQGDSAMYLCASSLDGGTNPYEQYFGPGTRLTVT.

This clone was seen once. This rearrangement joins TRBV6-5 to TRBJ2-1, with TRBD2 matching 8 bases. V lost 6 bases to trimming and J lost 6 bases; unmatched junction nucleotides: 7. This CDR3 has 14 residues. Germline V gene lookup returns CDR1 MNHEY and CDR2 SVGAGI. In nucleotides, the CDR3 is TGTGCCAGCAGCGCGGGACTAGTCCCCAATGAGCAGTTCTTC. Its protein product is CASSAGLVPNEQFF.

J is TRBJ2-3 and V is TRBV5-5, with D tentatively TRBD1 (6 bases). Germline assignment: CDR1 SGHKS and CDR2 YYEKEE (reference sequence). The CDR3 is 16 residues long. Trimming removed 4 bases from V and 6 bases from J, with 21 bases in between. CDR3 region: CASSISGTTLVDTQYF. The DNA for the CDR3 is TGTGCCAGCAGCATATCCGGGACAACGCTTGTCGATACGCAGTATTTT.

J is TRBJ2-1 and V is TRBV5-4; 8 positions match TRBD2. Looked up from germline, CDR1 is SGHNT and CDR2 is YYREEE (reference sequence). The ends lost 4 bases at V and 9 bases at J; junction bases unmatched: 12. This CDR3 comprises 15 residues. The CDR3 here is CASSPRAGDQVEQFF. DNA of the CDR3: TGTGCCAGCAGCCCAAGAGCGGGAGATCAGGTTGAGCAGTTCTTC.

In this sample, this clone turned up a few times. The rearrangement joins TRBV2 to TRBJ1-2; D remains unclear. Germline CDR1 SNHLY, CDR2 FYNNEI. The V and J ends lost 5 bases and 7 bases respectively, with 14 bases between them. The CDR3 has 13 residues. The CDR3, as DNA: TGTGCCAGCAGTCCACAAAAACATCGTGGCTACACCTTC. It is translated as CASSPQKHRGYTF.

The chain has TRBV4-3 and TRBJ2-3, with 8 bases fitting TRBD2. Trimming took 0 bases from V and 4 from J; bases not matched to a gene: 3. Germline V lookup: CDR1 LGHNA, CDR2 YSLEER. This CDR3 is 15 amino acids long. The CDR3 DNA sequence: TGCGCCAGCAGCCAAGATACGGGAGGGCCAGATACGCAGTATTTT. It codes for CASSQDTGGPDTQYF.

V is TRBV20-1 and J is TRBJ1-2; no reliable D call. The germline V and J ends were trimmed by 1 base and 8 bases, with 8 bases remaining between them. There are 11 residues in the CDR3. The germline V gene has CDR1 DFQATT and CDR2 SNEGSKA (reference sequence). The CDR3 region is CSARAYGGYTF. Written as DNA, the CDR3 is TGCAGTGCTAGAGCTTATGGAGGCTACACCTTC.

The chain links TRBV28 to TRBJ1-3; D remains unclear. This CDR3 has 13 residues. V lost 1 base to trimming and J lost 5 bases, with 6 bases between them. Germline V gives CDR1 MDHEN, CDR2 SYDVKM. The CDR3 sequence: CASSLSGRNTIYF. The CDR3, as DNA: TGTGCCAGCAGTTTATCCGGGAGAAACACCATATATTTT.

The J gene is TRBJ2-5, the V gene TRBV5-1; tentatively, D is TRBD1 (5 bases). CDR3 length: 15 residues. Germline CDR1 is SGHRS and CDR2 is YFSETQ. V shed 2 bases and J shed 4 bases, with 15 bases lying between them. CDR3 in amino acids: CASSLNPWTRETQYF. The CDR3, as DNA: TGCGCCAGCAGCTTAAATCCCTGGACACGAGAGACCCAGTACTTC.

The chain carries TRBV30 and TRBJ2-7; 8 bases align to TRBD2. CDR3 length: 17 residues. V gave up 5 bases and J gave up 3 bases; unmatched junction bases: 18. Germline assignment: CDR1 GTSNPN and CDR2 SVGIG (reference sequence). In DNA, the CDR3 is TGTGCCTGGGGACCGCCCGACAGAGTAGCGGGAAGCTACGAGCAGTACTTC. Its protein product is CAWGPPDRVAGSYEQYF.

The chain employs TRBV5-1 and TRBJ2-5; D possibly matches TRBD1 or TRBD2 (6 bases each). V was cut by 4 bases and J by 0 bases, with 7 bases left in between. The germline V gene has CDR1 SGHRS and CDR2 YFSETQ. The CDR3 runs 13 residues. The CDR3 DNA is TGCGCCAGCAGCAGGGGGGACCAAGAGACCCAGTACTTC. It is translated as CASSRGDQETQYF.

The sample holds one count of this clone. The chain links TRBV7-2 to TRBJ2-3; 10 nucleotides agree with TRBD2. The CDR3 sequence is 14 residues long. V lost 8 bases and J lost 6; bases outside the gene matches: 8. Germline CDR1 SGHTA, CDR2 FQGNSA. This CDR3 is CASQRRGLADTQYF. The CDR3 bases are TGTGCCAGCCAACGCCGGGGACTAGCGGATACGCAGTATTTT.

The rearrangement uses TRBV12-2 and TRBJ1-2. TRBV12-2 is flagged as a pseudogene. The CDR3 contains 13 residues. The CDR3 DNA sequence: TGTGCAAGTCCCCCGGATGGGGTCTATGGCTACACCTTC. Translated, it gives CASPPDGVYGYTF.

The J gene is TRBJ1-5, the V gene TRBV14; 8 positions match TRBD1. Germline CDR1 SGHDN, CDR2 FVKESK. Trimming took 6 bases from V and 4 from J; bases not matched to a gene: 2. The CDR3 runs to 13 residues. CDR3 nucleotides: TGTGCCAGCAGGCGACAGGGGAATCAGCCCCAGCATTTT. This encodes CASRRQGNQPQHF.

This chain connects TRBV27 to TRBJ1-2, with D perhaps matching TRBD1 (6 bases). The CDR3 is 17 amino acids. Germline lookup yields CDR1 MNHEY and CDR2 SMNVEV (reference sequence). V gave up 5 bases and J gave up 5 bases, with 24 bases separating them. CDR3 DNA: TGTGCCAGCAGTCGTGGGGGGACTCTCGGGCAGGGGTATGGCTACACCTTC. This translates into CASSRGGTLGQGYGYTF.

The gene calls are TRBV27 and TRBJ2-6; 7 bases are shared with TRBD1. This CDR3 has 15 residues. The V gene's germline CDR1 is MNHEY and CDR2 SMNVEV (reference sequence). J gave up 2 bases and V 6 bases, and 4 bases lay outside the gene matches. The CDR3 DNA follows: TGTGCCAGCAGATCGACAGGGACTGGGGCCAACGTCCTGACTTTC. It specifies CASRSTGTGANVLTF.

With respect to this clone: The junction and the germline gene differ at one end; a read error may be behind it. Within the sample, other DNA sequences also encode this same CDR3. This chain joins TRBV5-1 and TRBJ2-3, with a weak D call TRBD2 (6 bases). CDR3 length: 16 amino acids. The germline V gene has CDR1 SGHRS and CDR2 YFSETQ. CDR3 nucleotide sequence: TGCGCCAGCAGCTTTTACCCTCAAACTAGCACAGATACACAGTATTTT. Its protein is CASSFYPQTSTDTQYF.

The chain recombines TRBV18 with TRBJ1-4; the D is unclear. This CDR3 has 13 residues. The V gene lost 5 bases and the J gene lost 8 bases, with 12 bases spanning the gap. Germline V gene lookup returns CDR1 KGHSH and CDR2 LQKENI. The CDR3 region is CASSSAENEKLFF. Here the CDR3 DNA reads TGTGCCAGCTCATCTGCGGAAAACGAAAAACTGTTTTTT.

The table lists this clone with a count of one. The chain is built from TRBV9 and TRBJ1-1, with unresolved D. V gave up 3 bases and J gave up 3 bases, with 6 bases separating them. CDR1 is SGDLS, CDR2 YYNGEE, per germline. This CDR3 region has 12 residues. The CDR3 protein is CASSAEYTEAFF. The CDR3 DNA sequence: TGTGCCAGCAGCGCCGAGTACACTGAAGCTTTCTTT.

This chain uses TRBV5-4 with TRBJ1-3; TRBD1 matches 9 bases. CDR1 is SGHNT, CDR2 YYREEE, per germline (reference sequence). J gave up 0 bases and V 6 bases, and 1 base lay outside the gene matches. This CDR3 is built from 14 residues. The CDR3: CASMGQGSGNTIYF. The CDR3 DNA sequence: TGTGCCAGCATGGGACAGGGCTCTGGAAACACCATATATTTT.